A selection of T cell receptor beta chains follows, all from one sample in a study of blood T cell repertoires in COVID-19. Clones were sequenced by immunoSEQ multiplex PCR, and TCRdb holds only the in-frame ones, with some missing. The sample carries a few hundred thousand clones, approximately 86% recorded once. The sequenced material came from peripheral blood. The receptors were gathered from a human donor in a cohort sampled during active COVID-19. The conserved cysteine and the conserved F or W are not part of the CDR3 here. Each record gives: clone size, V gene, J gene, CDR3 protein. Clone size is stated in some rows and not others, as once, few, many or a class when expanded.

clone_size: .; v_call: TRBV7-8; j_call: TRBJ2-3; cdr3_aa: ASSFGRLAGIWFPDTQY
clone_size: .; v_call: TRBV7-9; j_call: TRBJ1-5; cdr3_aa: ASSSTKGAVDQPQH
clone_size: .; v_call: TRBV6-2/TRBV6-3; j_call: TRBJ2-7; cdr3_aa: ASSYARRAGAYEQY
clone_size: .; v_call: TRBV19; j_call: TRBJ1-5; cdr3_aa: ASSIDPRDRVEGNQPQH
clone_size: .; v_call: TRBV19; j_call: TRBJ1-6; cdr3_aa: ASSISHSRQVGSPLH
clone_size: few; v_call: TRBV2; j_call: TRBJ2-7; cdr3_aa: ARQRTEGSGGVAYEQY
clone_size: .; v_call: TRBV6-2/TRBV6-3; j_call: TRBJ2-3; cdr3_aa: ASSLGTSGYTQY
clone_size: .; v_call: TRBV4-3; j_call: TRBJ2-7; cdr3_aa: ASSQESRSAEYEQY
clone_size: .; v_call: TRBV12-3/TRBV12-4; j_call: TRBJ2-2; cdr3_aa: ASSLGLAGELF
clone_size: once; v_call: TRBV5-1; j_call: TRBJ2-7; cdr3_aa: ASSLGGQGYYEQY
clone_size: .; v_call: TRBV30; j_call: TRBJ2-7; cdr3_aa: AFLRSPVGEQY
clone_size: .; v_call: TRBV11-2; j_call: TRBJ1-2; cdr3_aa: ASCRDRDYGYT
clone_size: once; v_call: TRBV27; j_call: TRBJ2-6; cdr3_aa: ASSFTLRGAARAGANVLT
clone_size: .; v_call: TRBV27; j_call: TRBJ1-6; cdr3_aa: ASSTTDLRTPLH
clone_size: .; v_call: TRBV5-6; j_call: TRBJ1-5; cdr3_aa: ASSLFYTAPQH
clone_size: .; v_call: TRBV28; j_call: TRBJ2-3; cdr3_aa: ASSSGGYTDTQY
clone_size: .; v_call: TRBV19; j_call: TRBJ1-1; cdr3_aa: ASSNPLTAAGLSEAF
clone_size: .; v_call: TRBV30; j_call: TRBJ1-6; cdr3_aa: AWRPRDRGNSPLH
clone_size: .; v_call: TRBV9; j_call: TRBJ2-1; cdr3_aa: ASSETGTSGRNNEQF
clone_size: .; v_call: TRBV4-3; j_call: TRBJ1-2; cdr3_aa: ASSQEDRVDYGYT
clone_size: .; v_call: TRBV14; j_call: TRBJ1-2; cdr3_aa: ASSQEGGGDYGYT
clone_size: .; v_call: TRBV27; j_call: TRBJ2-7; cdr3_aa: ASSFRVEAEQY
clone_size: .; v_call: TRBV7-3; j_call: TRBJ2-2; cdr3_aa: ASSRQGATPYTGELF
clone_size: .; v_call: TRBV19; j_call: TRBJ1-1; cdr3_aa: ASSLTGYMNTEAF
clone_size: .; v_call: TRBV7-3; j_call: TRBJ2-7; cdr3_aa: ASRPYFIRGEQY
clone_size: .; v_call: TRBV30; j_call: TRBJ1-2; cdr3_aa: AWSTSGDYGYT
clone_size: .; v_call: TRBV7-9; j_call: TRBJ1-1; cdr3_aa: ASQGDTEAF
clone_size: .; v_call: TRBV12-3/TRBV12-4; j_call: TRBJ1-1; cdr3_aa: ASSFEGAAEAF
clone_size: .; v_call: TRBV9; j_call: TRBJ2-7; cdr3_aa: ASSPPSTNYEQY
clone_size: .; v_call: TRBV28; j_call: TRBJ2-7; cdr3_aa: ASTAGPKDEQY
clone_size: few; v_call: TRBV23-1; j_call: TRBJ2-7; cdr3_aa: ASSHPPQGSEQY
clone_size: .; v_call: TRBV24-1; j_call: TRBJ2-7; cdr3_aa: ATSDLGTSAYEQY
clone_size: .; v_call: TRBV10-3; j_call: TRBJ1-1; cdr3_aa: ATEGVRNTEAF
clone_size: .; v_call: TRBV9; j_call: TRBJ2-7; cdr3_aa: ASSVTSGASYEQY
clone_size: .; v_call: TRBV24-1; j_call: TRBJ2-2; cdr3_aa: ATSDPGTGSTGELF
clone_size: .; v_call: TRBV20-1; j_call: TRBJ2-5; cdr3_aa: SASGLAAGETQY
clone_size: few; v_call: TRBV3-1/TRBV3-2; j_call: TRBJ2-7; cdr3_aa: ASSQTPGTEYEQY
clone_size: .; v_call: TRBV6-5; j_call: TRBJ1-1; cdr3_aa: ASSYSRQRYTEAF
clone_size: .; v_call: TRBV2; j_call: TRBJ1-5; cdr3_aa: ASSERTHSNQPQH
clone_size: .; v_call: TRBV19; j_call: TRBJ2-3; cdr3_aa: ASSMTGGNTDTQY
clone_size: once; v_call: TRBV4-2; j_call: TRBJ2-7; cdr3_aa: ASSQTGSGLAGSSYEQY
clone_size: .; v_call: TRBV7-9; j_call: TRBJ1-2; cdr3_aa: ATRTGGGSYGYT